This passage covers 24 T cell receptor beta chains from one sample sequenced in a study of T cells after yellow fever vaccination. TCRdb re-derived calls from the 5' RACE reads in MiXCR, one entry per CDR3 protein. Here the sample spans about 340,000 distinct CDR3 sequences, around 13% being singletons. Sequencing was performed on CD4+ T cells sorted from PBMCs, taken 15 days after the yellow fever booster vaccination. The receptor set was obtained from a man between 18 and 29 years old who received the YFV17D yellow fever vaccine.

There are a few counts of this clonotype. The chain uses TRBV11-2 and TRBJ2-7; D perhaps matches TRBD2 (5 bases). CDR1 is SGHAT, CDR2 FQNNGV, per germline. The length of the CDR3 is 12 residues. V was cut by 2 bases and J by 5 bases, with 7 bases left in between. The CDR3 DNA follows: TGTGCCAGCAGCTTAAGAGGGAACGAGCAGTACTTC. Its protein product is CASSLRGNEQYF.

This chain links TRBV7-9 with TRBJ2-3; D is undetermined. The V end lost 5 bases, the J end lost 0 bases, and 6 bases lay between the germline ends. In germline, CDR1 is SEHNR, CDR2 FQNEAQ (reference sequence). The CDR3 contains 13 residues. CDR3 DNA sequence: TGTGCCAGCAGCGCTGTGAGCACAGATACGCAGTATTTT. Translated, it gives CASSAVSTDTQYF.

The rearrangement links TRBV13 to TRBJ2-1, with 11 nucleotides matching TRBD1. With V trimmed by 0 bases and J by 5 bases, 6 bases remained unmatched. This CDR3 comprises 17 residues. The germline CDR1 and CDR2 sequences are PRHDT and FYEKMQ (reference sequence). The CDR3, as DNA: TGTGCCAGCAGCTTAGGCCTAGGACAGGGGGCTAACAATGAGCAGTTCTTC. Amino acid sequence: CASSLGLGQGANNEQFF.

The chain carries TRBV19 and TRBJ2-6; D may be TRBD2 (5 bases). Germline V gene sequence: CDR1 LNHDA, CDR2 SQIVND (reference sequence). V dropped 8 bases and J dropped 0 bases, with 14 bases sitting between them. CDR3 length: 16 residues. The CDR3 coding sequence is TGTGCCAGTTCGAGTGAGGGTCGCTCTGGGGCCAACGTCCTGACTTTC. It encodes CASSSEGRSGANVLTF.

The chain recombines TRBV3-1 with TRBJ1-1, with D hard to call. Per germline, CDR1 LGHDT and CDR2 YNNKEL (reference sequence). This CDR3 comprises 16 residues. V lost 1 base, J lost 0 bases, and 12 bases lay in between. The CDR3 sequence: CASSQAGEGLNTEAFF. The DNA of the CDR3 is TGTGCCAGCAGCCAAGCCGGAGAGGGCTTGAACACTGAAGCTTTCTTT.

This clonotype has ten or more counts. This chain connects TRBV12-3 or TRBV12-4 to TRBJ2-5; D is uncertain. The length of the CDR3 is 14 residues. The V and J ends lost 0 bases and 4 bases respectively, with 9 bases between them. The CDR3, as DNA: TGTGCCAGCAGTTTAGCCGGAGTCGCAGAGACCCAGTACTTC. Protein sequence: CASSLAGVAETQYF.

This clonotype was observed a handful of times. V usage is TRBV7-3 and J usage is TRBJ2-2; D uncertain. Germline V gives CDR1 SGHTA, CDR2 FQGTGA. V lost 2 bases to trimming and J lost 6 bases, with 7 bases between them. The CDR3 consists of 13 residues. The CDR3 loop reads CASSLRRPGELFF. CDR3 in DNA: TGTGCCAGCAGCTTACGGCGCCCCGGGGAGCTGTTTTTT.

The chain joins TRBV6-1 to TRBJ1-5; 9 bases are shared with TRBD1. CDR1 is MNHNS, CDR2 SASEGT, per germline. After removal of 4 bases from V and 7 bases from J, the junction contained 5 bases not matched to a gene. The CDR3 has 14 residues. The CDR3 DNA reads as TGTGCCAGCAGTGGACAGGGGGTTGGCCAGCCCCAGCATTTT. Translation gives CASSGQGVGQPQHF.

The chain combines TRBV5-1 with TRBJ1-2, with TRBD1 matching over 10 bases. The ends lost 3 bases at V and 4 bases at J; junction bases unmatched: 6. This CDR3 spans 15 amino acids. Germline CDR1 and CDR2: SGHRS and YFSETQ. DNA of the CDR3: TGCGCCAGCAGCTCCCGGGACAGGGGAGTCTATGGCTACACCTTC. Translated: CASSSRDRGVYGYTF.

This sequence joins TRBV20-1 and TRBJ1-6; a weak D match, TRBD1 (5 bases). Germline V gene sequence: CDR1 DFQATT, CDR2 SNEGSKA (reference sequence). The V and J ends lost 1 base and 14 bases respectively, with 24 bases between them. This CDR3 contains 16 residues. The CDR3 DNA is TGCAGTGCTAGAGGAGGTGCTGGACATTTCACTGGGGCCCTCCACTTT. Amino acids: CSARGGAGHFTGALHF.

This clonotype has just a few counts. The V and J genes are TRBV5-4 and TRBJ2-5; the match to TRBD1 covers 8 bases. After removal of 9 bases from V and 5 bases from J, the junction contained 15 bases not matched to a gene. Germline V gives CDR1 SGHNT, CDR2 YYREEE (reference sequence). This CDR3 comprises 15 residues. The CDR3, as DNA: TGTGCCACATCGTTGGCAGGGGGCTTCCGGGAGACCCAGTACTTC. This sequence encodes CATSLAGGFRETQYF.

This clonotype appeared a few times. The CDR3 region has the DNA TGCGCCAGCAGCCAACCTAAGGGAGAAAACATTCAGTACTTC. As protein: CASSQPKGENIQYF. The chain is built from TRBV4-1 and TRBJ2-4, with D maybe TRBD2 (5 bases). The V end was cut by 2 bases, the J end by 5 bases, with 10 bases between. Looked up from germline, CDR1 is MGHRA and CDR2 is YSYEKL. There are 14 residues in the CDR3.

The table lists this clonotype with a few counts. J is TRBJ2-1 and V is TRBV9; 8 bases match TRBD2. With 3 bases clipped from V and 8 bases from J, the junction kept 10 bases outside the gene matches. Germline V CDR1 and CDR2: SGDLS, YYNGEE. The CDR3 loop spans 15 amino acids. The CDR3 DNA reads TGTGCCAGCAGCGCGATCAGTCACGGGGGGGATGAGCAGTTCTTC. Translation: CASSAISHGGDEQFF. The full variable domain, in which reference TRBV9 and TRBJ2-1 provide the parts outside the CDR3, is DSGVTQTPKHLITATGQRVTLRCSPRSGDLSVYWYQQSLDQGLQFLIQYYNGEERAKGNILERFSAQQFPDLHSELNLSSLELGDSALYFCASSAISHGGDEQFFGPGTRLTVL.

The V and J genes are TRBV20-1 and TRBJ1-5; unclear D gene. This CDR3 region has 12 residues. Between the trimmed V and J ends, which lost 3 bases and 0 bases, there was a span of 3 bases. Germline V gene lookup returns CDR1 DFQATT and CDR2 SNEGSKA (reference sequence). CDR3 protein: CSASYSNQPQHF. The CDR3 coding sequence is TGCAGTGCTAGCTATAGCAATCAGCCCCAGCATTTT.

This clonotype appeared a few times. The chain has TRBV4-3 and TRBJ2-7; 10 bases fit TRBD2. CDR1 is LGHNA and CDR2 is YSLEER in the germline V gene. Trimming removed 6 bases from V and 4 bases from J; junction bases left unmatched: 9. The CDR3 sequence is 15 residues long. The CDR3: CASSQQRGGLYEQYV. CDR3 nucleotide sequence: TGCGCCAGCAGTCAACAGCGGGGGGGCTTGTACGAGCAGTACGTC.

V and J are TRBV6-1 and TRBJ1-1; TRBD1 aligns across 7 bases. V shed 2 bases and J 3 bases; nucleotides not matched to a gene: 3. This CDR3 is built from 14 residues. CDR1 is MNHNS and CDR2 is SASEGT in the germline V gene. CDR3 amino acids: CASSETGADTEAFF. CDR3 DNA: TGTGCCAGCAGTGAAACAGGGGCCGACACTGAAGCTTTCTTT.

The genes are TRBV7-2 and TRBJ2-5; TRBD2 matches at 8 bases. This CDR3 is built from 15 residues. Trimming took 1 base from V and 4 from J; bases not matched to a gene: 5. Germline V gene data show CDR1 as SGHTA and CDR2 as FQGNSA. CDR3 loop: CASSLVGGGSETQYF. Here the CDR3 DNA reads TGTGCCAGCAGCTTAGTCGGCGGGGGGTCAGAGACCCAGTACTTC. The full variable domain, completed using reference TRBV7-2 and TRBJ2-5, is GAGVSQSPSNKVTEKGKDVELRCDPISGHTALYWYRQSLGQGLEFLIYFQGNSAPDKSGLPSDRFSAERTGGSVSTLTIQRTQQEDSAVYLCASSLVGGGSETQYFGPGTRLLVL.

This clonotype was detected many times. The chain has TRBV7-9 and TRBJ2-7, with a weak D call TRBD1 (5 bases). Germline CDR1 and CDR2: SEHNR and FQNEAQ (reference sequence). The length of the CDR3 is 14 residues. V lost 5 bases and J 6 bases, leaving 17 bases between the germline ends. CDR3 DNA: TGTGCCAGCAGCCTACTTCCTGACAGCTTCGAGCAGTACTTC. It is translated as CASSLLPDSFEQYF. The full variable domain, in which reference TRBV7-9 and TRBJ2-7 provide the parts outside the CDR3, is DTGVSQNPRHKITKRGQNVTFRCDPISEHNRLYWYRQTLGQGPEFLTYFQNEAQLEKSRLLSDRFSAERPKGSFSTLEIQRTEQGDSAMYLCASSLLPDSFEQYFGPGTRLTVT.

The chain employs TRBV11-2 and TRBJ1-4; 7 nucleotides line up with TRBD1. The V segment lost 5 bases and the J segment 5 bases; nucleotides outside the gene matches: 17. CDR3 size: 18 residues. Germline CDR1 reads SGHAT; CDR2 reads FQNNGV. The CDR3 DNA reads TGTGCCAGCAGCCTTATGGGGACCCTGGACAGGAGAAATGAAAAACTGTTTTTT. This codes for CASSLMGTLDRRNEKLFF.

V usage is TRBV4-1 and J usage is TRBJ1-6; tentatively, D is TRBD1 (5 bases). CDR1 and CDR2 (germline): MGHRA, YSYEKL. The V end lost 2 bases, the J end lost 15 bases, and 23 bases lay between the germline ends. This CDR3 has 16 amino acids. The CDR3 DNA reads as TGCGCCAGCAGCCAACCCGGGGCGGGACCCCAGTGGCTCCTCCACTTT. This sequence encodes CASSQPGAGPQWLLHF.

Here the CDR3 reads CASRGDETGELFF. The CDR3 DNA reads as TGTGCCAGCAGAGGGGACGAGACCGGGGAGCTGTTTTTT. The chain is built from TRBV2 and TRBJ2-2; either TRBD1 or TRBD2 may supply D (5 bases each). The V gene lost 6 bases and the J gene lost 5 bases, with 10 bases spanning the gap. Germline-derived CDR1 and CDR2 are SNHLY and FYNNEI. The CDR3 contains 13 residues.

At least ten counts were recorded for this clonotype. This chain connects TRBV21-1 to TRBJ1-5. TRBV21-1 is an annotated pseudogene. CDR3 length equals 21 residues. The CDR3: CASSKEDRQGTNYCPNQPQHF. As DNA, the CDR3 is TGTGCCAGCAGCAAAGAAGACCGGCAGGGTACAAACTACTGCCCCAATCAGCCCCAGCATTTT.

The table lists this clonotype with a few counts. The CDR3 loop reads CASSFATGAGELFF. CDR3 coding DNA: TGTGCCAGCAGCTTTGCGACGGGGGCCGGGGAGCTGTTTTTT. J is TRBJ2-2 and V is TRBV7-2, with D possibly TRBD2 on 6 matching bases. V was pared by 3 bases and J by 6 bases, with 11 bases between. Germline V gene lookup returns CDR1 SGHTA and CDR2 FQGNSA. The CDR3 is made up of 14 amino acids.

The table lists this clonotype with a few counts. The chain joins TRBV10-3 to TRBJ2-1; D remains unclear. The CDR3 loop spans 13 amino acids. Trimming shortened V by 2 bases and J by 10 bases, and 12 bases separated the two germline ends. Germline CDR1 reads ENHRY; CDR2 reads SYGVKD. CDR3 region: CAISETVAREQFF. The CDR3 coding sequence is TGTGCCATCAGTGAGACGGTTGCAAGGGAGCAGTTCTTC.